This TCR beta chain was sequenced in a study of molecular identifiers for immune sequencing clone quantification (dated by TCRdb to between 2017 and 2018). Describing the broader study: For a replicate experiment, RNA from roughly 18,000 or 92,000 naive CD8 T cells was divided into five aliquots, and four of the five aliquots were sequenced. The study was a methods study using CD8 T cells to benchmark molecular-identifier clustering-based TCR repertoire sequencing (MIDCIRS) and TCR RNA copy counting. The paper as a whole reports these results and caveats: The naive libraries included spiked-in Jurkat TCR RNA (10 copies' worth), and this Jurkat TCR RNA is not part of the donor repertoire. Highly expanded clone sizes could be underestimated because identical TCR molecules may share a barcode. Spiked-in Jurkat TCR RNA equal to a single cell's worth was reported to be detectable even within one million naive CD8 T cells. Modeling indicated 2.5 to 3.5 TCR RNA copies recovered per cell, compared with roughly 10 by digital PCR, which implies a capture efficiency of approximately 31%. When barcode sub-clustering was omitted, TCR diversity was inflated by chimeric consensus sequences, with chimeras reaching as high as 47%. Clones above 20 RNA copies held over 97% of molecules in CMV-specific effector cells but under 1% in naive cells.

To prepare the library, PCR was applied. For sequencing, a NextSeq 500 was employed. Bulk TCR libraries were made following a previously described method, with the TCR primers given in Table S5. Purification of total RNA was performed with the Qiagen AllPrep DNA/RNA kit. Before analysis, reads from multiple sequencing runs of one library were combined. Concerning the study's data processing: Reads were retained only if the reads had an exact TCR constant sequence, and the retained reads were trimmed to 150 nt and grouped according to their 12-nt molecular barcodes. Reads inside each barcode group were sub-clustered using a 15% Levenshtein threshold, and a quality-weighted consensus sequence was constructed for each RNA molecule. Non-functional sequences were removed, as were lower-count sequences one edit away from another. Based on fitting two negative binomial distributions, any barcode sub-cluster with under 20% of the maximum read count was discarded. Starting from the raw public reads, TCRdb applied fastp trimming at Q25, assembled clones with MiXCR and retained in-frame beta chains. Rows with a matching CDR3 protein are joined into one entry that keeps the most common DNA and genes. These V and J calls rely on TCRdb rather than the paper's analysis. The sample data list more than 85,000 distinct CDR3 sequences, and around 37% of these were observed just once. The leading ten clones occupy roughly 9.7% of the sample.

On this clonotype: Its recognized antigen is unknown. Base qualities are not provided; no much larger clone lies one nucleotide away.

CDR1 and CDR2, looked up from the germline V gene, are ENHRY and SYGVKD. A distance of 18 bases separates the germline ends of V and J, which lose 4 bases and 7 bases respectively. The CDR3 numbers 15 residues from cysteine through phenylalanine. Only CDR3 DNA remains: 45 bases, in frame from the first base. Libraries of naive CD8 T cells were built from about 20,000 to 1,000,000 sorted cells, with 10%, 30% or 50% of the purified RNA used. Naive CD8 T cells were FACS-sorted as CD8+CD4-CCR7+CD45RA+ on a BD FACSAria II into RLT Plus buffer. To test detection sensitivity, Jurkat RNA equal to over nine TCR copies was added to samples of about 20,000-1,000,000 naive CD8 T cells. CD8 T cells were enriched with RosetteSep CD8+ T Cell Enrichment Cocktail and Ficoll-Paque, followed by ACK red cell lysis.

This sequence was found in a human donor in good health. Some libraries in this study had Jurkat cell RNA spiked in. The sequencing sample was made of naive CD8+ T cells from blood, with Jurkat cell RNA spiked in. Explained via the paper, the cell subset or site label denotes: FACS-sorted CD8+CD4-CCR7+CD45RA+ naive T cells. Recombination linked TRBV10-3 to TRBJ2-3; tentative D gene TRBD2, with 5 bases matching. The CDR3 amino acid sequence is: CAISGTERDPNTQYF. At the DNA level, the sequence is TGTGCCATCAGTGGGACTGAACGCGACCCTAATACGCAGTATTTT.